The rows below give T cell receptor beta chains drawn from one sample of a study of vaccination effects on CD4 cells after COVID-19. Which antigens these TCRs recognize remains unknown. The data were produced by immunoSEQ multiplex PCR, yet TCRdb's version contains in-frame clones alone and is incomplete. The repertoire has 63,000 or so clones, around 70% of them found once; the top ten carry about 5%. The input for sequencing was CD4+ T cells from PBMCs cultured with HIV peptides, taken before COVID-19 vaccination. The receptors stem from a human donor who had a prior SARS-CoV-2 infection. Each CDR3 is given with its conserved first and last residue. The D gene is left open where the match is weak. Clone size is shown for a subset of rows, as once, few, many or a class of expanded clone.

TRBV7-9,NA,TRBD1,TRBJ1-6,CAGQALSSYNSPLHF,TGTGCCGGACAGGCCCTGAGCTCCTATAATTCACCCCTCCACTTT
TRBV9,few,TRBD2,TRBJ2-1,CASSVGPGLAGNEQFF,TGTGCCAGCAGCGTAGGCCCCGGACTAGCCGGCAATGAGCAGTTCTTC
TRBV7-2,NA,NA,TRBJ2-1,CASSFEITYNEQFF,TGTGCCAGCAGCTTTGAGATTACCTACAATGAGCAGTTCTTC
TRBV4-1,NA,TRBD1,TRBJ2-1,CASSQKVGQAYNEQFF,TGCGCCAGCAGCCAAAAGGTAGGACAGGCGTACAATGAGCAGTTCTTC
TRBV3-1/TRBV3-2,NA,NA,TRBJ1-4,CASSQGFTRDEKLFF,TGTGCCAGCAGCCAAGGGTTCACCCGGGATGAAAAACTGTTTTTT
TRBV10-3,NA,NA,TRBJ2-1,CASQVQVASYNEQFF,TGTGCCTCGCAAGTACAGGTAGCGTCATACAATGAGCAGTTCTTC
TRBV19,NA,NA,TRBJ2-7,CASSRIESSPYEQYF,TGTGCCAGTAGCCGCATAGAATCGAGTCCCTACGAGCAGTACTTC
TRBV4-3,NA,TRBD2,TRBJ2-3,CASSRGLASTYTDTQYF,TGCGCCAGCAGCCGCGGACTAGCCTCCACTTACACAGATACGCAGTATTTT
TRBV5-1,NA,NA,TRBJ2-7,CASSPEGTSNSYEQYF,TGCGCCAGCAGCCCGGAAGGGACGTCAAACTCCTACGAGCAGTACTTC
TRBV4-1,NA,NA,TRBJ2-7,CASSRDFRGSYEQYF,TGCGCCAGCAGCCGGGACTTCCGGGGTTCCTACGAGCAGTACTTC
TRBV6-5,NA,NA,TRBJ1-5,CASSSLGRNQPQHF,TGTGCCAGCAGTTCCCTCGGGAGGAACCAGCCCCAGCATTTT
TRBV5-1,NA,NA,TRBJ2-2,CASSLLRNTGELFF,TGCGCCAGCAGCTTGCTCCGGAACACCGGGGAGCTGTTTTTT
TRBV29-1,NA,NA,TRBJ2-3,CSVDRSGGTDTQYF,TGCAGCGTTGATAGGTCAGGGGGCACAGATACGCAGTATTTT
TRBV24-1,NA,NA,TRBJ2-5,CATSDVYGTPPTQYF,TGTGCCACCAGTGATGTCTACGGGACACCACCGACCCAGTACTTC
TRBV5-4,NA,TRBD2,TRBJ2-4,CASSSSGALAKNIQYF,TGTGCCAGCAGCTCAAGCGGGGCGCTAGCCAAAAACATTCAGTACTTC
TRBV9,NA,NA,TRBJ2-7,CASSVAPTSYEQYF,TGTGCCAGCAGCGTAGCACCGACAAGCTACGAGCAGTACTTC
TRBV5-4,NA,NA,TRBJ2-1,CASSLRAGLSFNEQFF,TGTGCCAGCAGCTTGAGAGCAGGGCTATCTTTCAATGAGCAGTTCTTC